These 22 T cell receptor beta chains share one sample of origin, sequenced in a study of control samples from healthy donors and cancer patients. Using immunoSEQ multiplex PCR, the repertoire was profiled, and TCRdb retains in-frame clones only, with some absent. The sample lists fewer than 200,000 clones; roughly 90% were seen once. Sequenced sample: blood. The receptors come from a man in his thirties or forties in good health.

The chain recombines TRBV9 with TRBJ1-4; D remains unclear. The V gene's germline CDR1 is SGDLS and CDR2 YYNGEE. The V and J ends lost 4 bases and 7 bases respectively, with 17 bases between them. The CDR3 spans 15 residues. Written as DNA, the CDR3 is TGTGCCAGCAGCCCCGAGACACCGGAGGGTGAAAAACTGTTTTTT. Translation: CASSPETPEGEKLFF.

The gene calls are TRBV7-2 and TRBJ2-7; the D gene could be TRBD1 or TRBD2 (5 bases each). With 1 base removed from V and 0 bases from J, the gap between germline ends came to 10 bases. Germline lookup yields CDR1 SGHTA and CDR2 FQGNSA. The length of the CDR3 is 15 residues. CDR3 nucleotides: TGTGCCAGCAGCTTAGAAGGGGACGGCTCCTACGAGCAGTACTTC. Its translation is CASSLEGDGSYEQYF. The full variable domain, its missing parts supplied by reference TRBV7-2 and TRBJ2-7, is GAGVSQSPSNKVTEKGKDVELRCDPISGHTALYWYRQSLGQGLEFLIYFQGNSAPDKSGLPSDRFSAERTGGSVSTLTIQRTQQEDSAVYLCASSLEGDGSYEQYFGPGTRLTVT.

V and J are TRBV5-1 and TRBJ1-3; no clear D. CDR1 and CDR2 from the germline V gene are SGHRS and YFSETQ. The CDR3 sequence is 15 residues long. V lost 3 bases to trimming and J lost 2 bases, with 12 bases between them. This chain's CDR3 is CASSSDGSTGNTIYF. DNA of the CDR3: TGCGCCAGCAGCTCTGACGGATCAACTGGAAACACCATATATTTT.

The chain combines TRBV2 with TRBJ1-2; D is ambiguous. Looked up from germline, CDR1 is SNHLY and CDR2 is FYNNEI. The CDR3 runs 15 residues. Trimming pared 3 bases from V and 2 bases from J, leaving 13 bases between. CDR3 DNA sequence: TGTGCCAGCAGTGACTTACAGATAAGAAACTATGGCTACACCTTC. It yields the protein CASSDLQIRNYGYTF.

This clone was seen just once. The CDR3 loop is CASRSRDRTDTQYF. The CDR3 DNA sequence: TGTGCCAGCAGATCCCGGGACAGAACAGATACGCAGTATTTT. This chain connects TRBV11-1 to TRBJ2-3, with 7 bases lining up with TRBD1. The germline V gene encodes CDR1 SGHAT and CDR2 FQDESV (reference sequence). The V gene end was trimmed by 6 bases and the J gene end by 3 bases; junction bases not matched to a gene: 6. The CDR3 sequence is 14 residues long.

As to this clone: The same CDR3 also results from other DNA sequences found in this sample. This chain connects TRBV27 to TRBJ1-1, with unresolved D. This CDR3 is built from 13 residues. V was shortened by 5 bases and J by 1 base, with 8 bases between the two germline ends. The germline V gene encodes CDR1 MNHEY and CDR2 SMNVEV (reference sequence). The CDR3 region is CASSPRQNTEAFF. The CDR3 bases are TGTGCCAGCAGTCCTCGACAGAACACTGAAGCTTTCTTT.

The chain is built from TRBV5-1 and TRBJ2-1, with D perhaps matching TRBD1 (5 bases). The germline V gene has CDR1 SGHRS and CDR2 YFSETQ. The CDR3 has 14 amino acids. Trimming removed 4 bases at V and 6 bases at J, with 14 bases between. The CDR3 region is CASSQVRRGNEQFF. CDR3 coding DNA: TGCGCCAGCAGCCAAGTCAGAAGGGGCAATGAGCAGTTCTTC.

The V and J genes are TRBV2 and TRBJ1-1, with 7 bases aligning to TRBD1. V was clipped by 6 bases and J by 2 bases; unmatched bases: 3. This CDR3 has 13 amino acids. Per germline, CDR1 SNHLY and CDR2 FYNNEI. Here the CDR3 reads CASRGDRNTEAFF. The CDR3 nucleotides are TGTGCCAGCAGAGGGGACAGAAACACTGAAGCTTTCTTT.

In its sample, this clone was seen a few times. This chain links TRBV28 with TRBJ1-5, with TRBD1 identical over 8 bases. The junction had 3 bases not matched to a gene; V was cut back by 6 bases and J by 2 bases. The CDR3 covers 14 residues. Germline CDR1 reads MDHEN; CDR2 reads SYDVKM. CDR3 sequence (DNA): TGTGCCAGCAGGGGGACAGGAGGCAATCAGCCCCAGCATTTT. Protein sequence: CASRGTGGNQPQHF.

This chain links TRBV5-1 with TRBJ2-6, with unresolved D. The CDR3 spans 18 residues. Trimming stripped 4 bases from V and 1 base from J, with 18 bases between. Germline V gene lookup returns CDR1 SGHRS and CDR2 YFSETQ. The CDR3 DNA reads TGCGCCAGCAGCACGGGTAGGCTTCGTGGGTCTGGGGCCAACGTCCTGACTTTC. It codes for CASSTGRLRGSGANVLTF.

V is TRBV6-5 and J is TRBJ2-2, with a tentative D call TRBD1 (5 bases). CDR1 and CDR2 from the germline V gene are MNHEY and SVGAGI. This CDR3 spans 14 amino acids. The ends were cut back, 2 bases at V and 6 bases at J, with 10 bases in the middle. The CDR3 DNA sequence: TGTGCCAGCAGTTACACAGGACCATCCGGGGAGCTGTTTTTT. Its translation is CASSYTGPSGELFF.

The chain joins TRBV6-2 or TRBV6-3 to TRBJ2-1; 7 nucleotides agree with TRBD2. With V trimmed by 5 bases and J by 2 bases, 3 bases remained unmatched. The CDR3 is 14 amino acids. Looked up from germline, CDR1 is MNHEY and CDR2 is SVGEGT. As DNA, the CDR3 is TGTGCCAGCAGTGGCGGGAGCCCCTACAATGAGCAGTTCTTC. Its protein is CASSGGSPYNEQFF.

The gene calls are TRBV7-8 and TRBJ1-1, with TRBD1 matching over 8 bases. The CDR3 is made up of 15 amino acids. The V and J ends lost 2 bases and 7 bases, in that order; junction bases with no gene match: 9. Germline V gene sequence: CDR1 SGHVS, CDR2 FQNEAQ. CDR3 sequence reads: CASSLPGQGRGEAFF. Written as DNA, the CDR3 is TGTGCCAGCAGCTTACCAGGACAGGGTAGAGGTGAAGCTTTCTTT.

The chain carries TRBV19 and TRBJ2-1, with D possibly matching TRBD2 (5 bases). CDR1 LNHDA and CDR2 SQIVND come from the germline V gene (reference sequence). V was cut by 10 bases and J by 4 bases, with 5 bases left in between. CDR3 length: 10 amino acids. CDR3 DNA sequence: TGTGCCACGGGGTACAATGAGCAGTTCTTC. Translation: CATGYNEQFF.

This clone appeared a single time. This chain connects TRBV10-2 to TRBJ1-4, with D possibly TRBD1 on 6 matching bases. V shed 8 bases and J shed 11 bases, with 12 bases lying between them. This CDR3 region has 11 residues. Germline CDR1 is WSHSY and CDR2 is SAAADI. The CDR3 loop reads CASSEGGKLFF. CDR3 in DNA: TGCGCCAGCTCGGAGGGGGGGAAACTGTTTTTT.

The chain employs TRBV28 and TRBJ2-3; TRBD1 agrees at 10 bases. Unmatched junction bases numbered 14, after V lost 8 bases and J lost 6 bases. CDR1 is MDHEN and CDR2 is SYDVKM in the germline V gene. This CDR3 is 16 amino acids long. CDR3 sequence: CASPPAGDRGWDTQYF. The CDR3 DNA reads as TGTGCCAGCCCCCCGGCAGGGGACAGGGGATGGGATACGCAGTATTTT.

The J gene is TRBJ1-5, the V gene TRBV6-5; 7 bases are a match to TRBD1. The CDR3 runs to 15 residues. Germline CDR1 reads MNHEY; CDR2 reads SVGAGI. The trim removed 6 bases at V and 1 base at J, leaving 6 bases unmatched. CDR3 coding DNA: TGTGCCAGCAGGTACAGGGGAAACAGCAATCAGCCCCAGCATTTT. Translated, it gives CASRYRGNSNQPQHF.

J is TRBJ2-1 and V is TRBV25-1; TRBD2 agrees at 11 bases. Germline CDR1 MGHDK, CDR2 SYGVNS. CDR3 size: 16 residues. The trim removed 6 bases at V and 4 bases at J, leaving 8 bases unmatched. The CDR3 region has the DNA TGTGCCAGCAGCCCTGCCGGGACTAGCGGTTACAATGAGCAGTTCTTC. Translation gives CASSPAGTSGYNEQFF.

The V call is TRBV19, the J call TRBJ2-1; unclear D gene. The CDR3 sequence is 13 residues long. Trimming took 7 bases from V and 10 from J, leaving 17 bases between them. Germline V lookup: CDR1 LNHDA, CDR2 SQIVND (reference sequence). CDR3 amino acids: CASTPSYSLEQFF. The DNA of the CDR3 is TGTGCCAGTACCCCTTCCTACTCATTGGAGCAGTTCTTC.

This clone was recorded once. The chain combines TRBV11-1 with TRBJ2-5; tentatively, D is TRBD1 or TRBD2 (5 bases each). CDR3 length: 16 residues. Per the germline V gene, CDR1 is SGHAT and CDR2 is FQDESV (reference sequence). Between the trimmed V and J ends, which lost 5 bases and 0 bases, there was a span of 16 bases. CDR3 nucleotides: TGTGCCAGCAGCCTCCTGGGGACGGCGTACCAAGAGACCCAGTACTTC. Its protein is CASSLLGTAYQETQYF.

The chain has TRBV7-2 and TRBJ2-2; no reliable D call. The V end was cut by 1 base, the J end by 6 bases, with 3 bases between. Germline V gene sequence: CDR1 SGHTA, CDR2 FQGNSA. This CDR3 has 12 residues. CDR3 in DNA: TGTGCCAGCAGCTTAGGTGCCGGGGAGCTGTTTTTT. Encoded protein: CASSLGAGELFF.

The V gene is TRBV3-1 (or the pseudogene TRBV3-2), the J gene TRBJ2-5; TRBD1 agrees at 10 bases. Germline V CDR1 and CDR2: LGHDT, YNNKEL (reference sequence). The CDR3 consists of 16 residues. V shed 4 bases, J shed 4 bases, and the junction held 9 bases outside the gene matches. The CDR3 DNA sequence: TGTGCCAGCAGCCGTACGACAGGGGGCTATGGAGAGACCCAGTACTTC. It is translated as CASSRTTGGYGETQYF.